This T cell receptor beta chain stems from a study of vaccination effects on CD4 cells after COVID-19 (dated by TCRdb to the early 2020s). General notes on the study: To identify antigen-specific CD4+ T cell clonotypes by their expansion, the ViraFEST assay first stimulated PBMC with viral peptide pools and then applied TCR sequencing. Post-vaccine samples across the study were collected a median of 72 days after the second dose, with a range of 14 to 241. Each well held 1.5 million to 2 million PBMC cultured in IMDM containing about 5.5% human AB serum, around 10 IU/ml IL-2 and gentamicin, along with roughly 10 ug/ml peptides. SARS-CoV-2 spike-specific CD4+ TCR repertoires from before and after mRNA vaccination were compared in COVID-19 convalescent patients and in infection-naive vaccine recipients. A total of nine to ten COVID-19 convalescent patients and several SARS-CoV-2-naive healthy vaccine recipients were included in the full study. In the study, cultures from other donors were sequenced using the Oncomine TCR Beta short-read assay on an Illumina iSeq 100.

Worth noting for this clone: The specificity of this receptor is unknown. No quality values exist for individual bases; no much larger clone is one base distant.

Study-level results and caveats: In healthy vaccine recipients, vaccine-induced clones were almost all SARS-CoV-2 mono-reactive, with only 1 of 255 being cross-reactive with common cold coronaviruses. At late post-vaccination timepoints, both infection-induced and vaccine-induced clones showed marked clonal contraction, consistent with waning T cell responses. The study was limited by a small number of convalescent patients and lacked early post-infection timepoints.

Library preparation employed the immunoSEQ multiplex PCR assay. DNA from the CD4+ T cells that had been cultured and isolated underwent TCR beta CDR3 sequencing. As for how the authors treated the data: Non-productive TCR sequences were removed, reads were trimmed to the CDR3 region, and CDR3s of at least 7 amino acids were retained. The MANAFEST web app was used to pick out antigen-specific clonotypes by comparing their expansion in peptide wells with that in reference cultures. Positive clones required FDR<0.05 expansion versus reference and all other wells, odds ratio above 5, and frequency above 0.1% in two replicate wells. Cross-reactive clonotypes were defined as significantly expanded in SARS-CoV-2 spike wells and in at least one common cold coronavirus spike condition. CDR3 similarity was assessed by Levenshtein distance using the stringdist R package, and unrooted trees were constructed with ape in R 3.6.1. Held by TCRdb, this immuneACCESS table contains in-frame sequences only and omits some clones. Under half of the omission traces to an unresolved V gene where checked; the cause of the rest is unknown. From that table come the V and J calls and clone size; the DNA was used to work out D and trimming. The sample data list about 73,000 clones, and over 65% of these were observed just once. The ten largest account for around 2.1% of the sample.

After about 9 days of culture, CD4+ T cells were isolated with the EasySep CD4+ T cell isolation kit. Each participant received two doses of an mRNA SARS-CoV-2 vaccine, either BNT162b2 or mRNA-1273. None of the healthy vaccine recipients had a prior SARS-CoV-2 infection, which was confirmed by nucleocapsid antibody tests that came back negative both before and after vaccination. Half of the culture medium was replaced with fresh IL-2-containing medium on days 3 and 7. Unless noted otherwise, every peptide stimulation condition was grown in triplicate wells. Using Ficoll-Paque Plus gradient centrifugation, PBMC were separated from whole blood and then either used fresh or cryopreserved at -140C. Genomic DNA was extracted from cultured CD4+ T cells with the QIAamp micro DNA kit. The germline V gene supplies CDR1 KGHSH and CDR2 LQKENI. V loses 3 bases, J loses 3 bases, and the germline ends lie 8 bases apart. Inclusive of the bounding cysteine and phenylalanine, the CDR3 is 13 residues long. Left in the record is the CDR3 DNA by itself, 39 bases read in frame from the first base.

Sequences were derived from CD4+ T cells from PBMCs cultured without peptide, sampled after COVID-19 vaccination. This receptor was identified in a human donor who received a COVID-19 vaccine. The chain was built from TRBV18 and TRBJ1-1; possibly the D gene is TRBD1, per 5 matching bases. The DNA reads as follows: TGTGCCAGCTCACCCGAACAGGACACTGAAGCTTTCTTT. It specifies CASSPEQDTEAFF.